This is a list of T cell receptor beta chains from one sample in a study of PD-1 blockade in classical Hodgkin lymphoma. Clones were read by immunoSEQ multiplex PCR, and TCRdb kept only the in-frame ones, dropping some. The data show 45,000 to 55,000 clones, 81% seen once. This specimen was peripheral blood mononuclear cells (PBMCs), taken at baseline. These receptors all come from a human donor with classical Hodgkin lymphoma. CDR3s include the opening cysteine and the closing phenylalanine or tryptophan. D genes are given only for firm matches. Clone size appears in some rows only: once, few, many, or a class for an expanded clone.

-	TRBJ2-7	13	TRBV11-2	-	CASSLGRLSEQYF
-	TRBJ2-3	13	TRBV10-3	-	CAITSGGADTQYF
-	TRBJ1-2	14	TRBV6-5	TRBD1	CASLRTGANYGYTF
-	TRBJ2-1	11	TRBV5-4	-	CASSLVGEQFF
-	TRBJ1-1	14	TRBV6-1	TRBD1	CASSDRGRKTEAFF
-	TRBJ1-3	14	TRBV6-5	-	CASSPGNSGNTIYF
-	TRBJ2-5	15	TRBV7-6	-	CASSSGGGIGETQYF
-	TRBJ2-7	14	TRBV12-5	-	CASALGRDSYEQYF
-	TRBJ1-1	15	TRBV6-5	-	CASSYEYRSYTEAFF
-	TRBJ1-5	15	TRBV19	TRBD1	CASSIGGTGMQPQHF
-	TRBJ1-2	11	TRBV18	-	CASSPGGLFTF
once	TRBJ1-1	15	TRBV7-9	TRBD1	CASSGRDRLNTEAFF
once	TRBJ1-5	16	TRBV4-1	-	CASSLALGGSPRPQHF
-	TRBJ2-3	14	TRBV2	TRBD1	CATGKDRATDTQYF
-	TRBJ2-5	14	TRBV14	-	CASSPLGVAETQYF
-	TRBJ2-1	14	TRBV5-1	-	CASSLYRANNEQFF
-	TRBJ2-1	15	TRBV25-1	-	CASSATHDHYNEQFF
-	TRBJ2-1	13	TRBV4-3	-	CASSKDYSDEQFF
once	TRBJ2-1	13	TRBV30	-	CAWSSGFYNEQFF
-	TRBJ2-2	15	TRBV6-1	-	CASRPGVTDSGELFF
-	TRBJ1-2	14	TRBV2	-	CASSEAGHNYGYTF
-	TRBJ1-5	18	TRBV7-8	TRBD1	CASSLRDRERGIYQPQHF
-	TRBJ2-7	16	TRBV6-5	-	CASSYSIVRTSYEQYF
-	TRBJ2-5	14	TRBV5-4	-	CASSLGTFRETQYF
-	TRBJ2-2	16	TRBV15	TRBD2	CATSKRLAVPFGELFF
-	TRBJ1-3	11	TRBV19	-	CASRALNTIYF
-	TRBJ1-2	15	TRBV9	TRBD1	CASSPRTGANYGYTF
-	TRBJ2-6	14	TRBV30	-	CAWMRGPGANVLTF
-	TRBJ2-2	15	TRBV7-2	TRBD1	CASSRWDSPTGELFF
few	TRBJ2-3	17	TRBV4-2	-	CASSPKLLGSSTDTQYF
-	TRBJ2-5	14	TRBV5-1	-	CASSPAEVQETQYF
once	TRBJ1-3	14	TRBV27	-	CASSQTDSGNTIYF
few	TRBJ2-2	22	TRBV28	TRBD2	CASSLSGVKRTSSILNTGELFF
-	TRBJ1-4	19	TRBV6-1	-	CASSGGSSHGSPTNEKLFF
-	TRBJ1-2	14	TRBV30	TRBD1	CAWSYGTATYGYTF
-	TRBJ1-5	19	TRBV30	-	CAWAVRWGLGGYSNQPQHF
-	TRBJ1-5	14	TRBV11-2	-	CASSLEGYTQPQHF
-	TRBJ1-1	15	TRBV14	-	CASSQLGGQNTEAFF
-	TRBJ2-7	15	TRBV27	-	CASSPTSPSRYEQYF
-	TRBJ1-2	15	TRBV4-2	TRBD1	CASSQDWGQGRGYTF